This T cell receptor beta chain was found in a study of T cell repertoires in cytomegalovirus infection. Study as a whole: Indications came from public TCR beta signatures; they pointed to CMV infection and to a matching HLA type.

This clonotype was found a few times. What it binds is unknown. This CDR3 comprises 15 residues. Trimming shortened V by 2 bases and J by 4 bases, and 14 bases separated the two germline ends. CDR1 is SGHAT and CDR2 is FQNNGV in the germline V gene. Study observations and caveats: HLA-C-restricted CMV-specific TCR beta clonotypes were dominant in the ex vivo response. Carriage of CMV together with the relevant HLA was identifiable through cumulative public TCR beta family frequency.

TCRdb processed the reads anew with MiXCR; each CDR3 protein has one entry. This sample carries fewer than 300,000 distinct CDR3 sequences, about a quarter of them seen once, and the ten largest clones take approximately 14%. Sequencing was performed on PBMCs. The sequence was collected from a human donor in good health (CMV status not recorded). Some clones in this sample may be carry-over from other donors' samples. The chain carries TRBV11-2 and TRBJ2-5; possibly TRBD1 for D (6 bases). In nucleotides, the CDR3 is TGTGCCAGCAGCTTAAGCACAGGGAACGCAGAGACCCAGTACTTC. Translation gives CASSLSTGNAETQYF.